These T cell receptor beta chains were read from a single sample in a study of blood T cell repertoires in COVID-19. Produced via immunoSEQ multiplex PCR; TCRdb's table is partial and in-frame only. The sample includes roughly 13,000 clones, less than 85% of them seen just once. The specimen was peripheral blood. Source of these receptors: a man in his forties with active or convalescent COVID-19. Each CDR3 is given with its conserved first and last residue. Each record gives: J gene, clone size, D gene, V gene, CDR3 DNA, CDR3 protein. A D gene is named only where the DNA matches it firmly. Clone size is given for some rows only: seen once, a few or many times, or a class if the clone is expanded.

TRBJ1-1 . . TRBV7-2 TGTGCCAGCAGCTTAGGGGGGGTTTCGAGCACTGAAGCTTTCTTT CASSLGGVSSTEAFF
TRBJ1-4 . TRBD1 TRBV25-1 TGTGCCAGCAGTAGGGGACAGGGAGTAACTAATGAAAAACTGTTTTTT CASSRGQGVTNEKLFF
TRBJ1-6 . TRBD1 TRBV11-2 TGTGCCAGCAGCTTGACAGGGCGTTCACCCCTCCACTTT CASSLTGRSPLHF
TRBJ1-5 . . TRBV2 TGTGCCAGCAGTGACATGTCCAATCAGCCCCAGCATTTT CASSDMSNQPQHF
TRBJ1-5 . TRBD1 TRBV7-9 TGTGCCAGCGGCGACAGGGGAGGTCAGCCCCAGCATTTT CASGDRGGQPQHF
TRBJ1-6 few TRBD1 TRBV18 TGTGCCAGCTCTCAAATTCCAGGGGGCTCGGATTCACCCCTCCACTTT CASSQIPGGSDSPLHF
TRBJ2-3 few . TRBV5-1 TGCGCCAGCAGCTTGTTAGCGACTAGCACAGATACGCAGTATTTT CASSLLATSTDTQYF
TRBJ2-2 . TRBD2 TRBV11-2 TGTGCCAGCAGCACTGGTAGCGGGGGGGCCTCCGGGGAGCTGTTTTTT CASSTGSGGASGELFF
TRBJ2-7 large TRBD1 TRBV13 TGTGCCAGCAGCTTTAAGGGACAGAACGACTACGAGCAGTACTTC CASSFKGQNDYEQYF
TRBJ1-2 . TRBD1 TRBV19 TGTGCCAGTAGTCCCCGGACAGGGAACTATGGCTACACCTTC CASSPRTGNYGYTF
TRBJ1-6 . TRBD1 TRBV10-3 TGTGCCATCAGTGAGTTCTCCGGGACAGGGTTGGGTTCACCCCTCCACTTT CAISEFSGTGLGSPLHF
TRBJ1-2 . . TRBV18 TGTGCCAGCTCCCTTGCGGGGGGCGAGTATGGCTACACCTTC CASSLAGGEYGYTF
TRBJ2-7 . TRBD1 TRBV4-1 TGCGCCAGCAGCCCAGGACAGGGAGGAAACGAGCAGTACTTC CASSPGQGGNEQYF
TRBJ2-2 . . TRBV7-6 TGTGCCAGCAGCTTAGGGGGACAGAACACCGGGGAGCTGTTTTTT CASSLGGQNTGELFF
TRBJ2-5 . . TRBV3-1/TRBV3-2 TGTGCCAGCAGCCTGCCCCTTAGGGGGGGGGATATAGTGGAGACCCAGTACTTC CASSLPLRGGDIVETQYF
TRBJ2-5 . . TRBV5-1 TGCGCCAGCAGCTATGTCGCGGGAAACCAAGAGACCCAGTACTTC CASSYVAGNQETQYF